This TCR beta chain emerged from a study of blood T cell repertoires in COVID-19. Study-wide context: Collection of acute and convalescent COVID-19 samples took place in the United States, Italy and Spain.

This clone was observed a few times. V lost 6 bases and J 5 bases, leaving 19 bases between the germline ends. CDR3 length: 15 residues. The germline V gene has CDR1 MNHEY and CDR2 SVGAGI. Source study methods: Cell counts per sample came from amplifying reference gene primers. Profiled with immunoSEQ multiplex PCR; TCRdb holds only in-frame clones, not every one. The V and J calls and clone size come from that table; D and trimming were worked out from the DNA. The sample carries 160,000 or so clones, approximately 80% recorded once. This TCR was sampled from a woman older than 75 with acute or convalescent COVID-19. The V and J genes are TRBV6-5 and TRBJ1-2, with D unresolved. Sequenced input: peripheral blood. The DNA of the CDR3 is TGTGCCAGCAGGGGAGCCCCCCCCCTTTCGTATGGCTACACCTTC. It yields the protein CASRGAPPLSYGYTF.